The next 8 T cell receptor beta chains were all read from a single sample in a study of beta chain features in type 1 diabetes. Investigators reverse transcribed all isolated RNA, so they sequenced expressed TCRB transcripts. Profiled with immunoSEQ multiplex PCR; TCRdb holds only in-frame clones, not every one. The top ten hold less than 0.85% of the sample, which has about 150,000 clones, roughly 8.1% seen once. Sequenced: central memory CD4+ T cells from blood. These receptors came from a man aged 18 to 29 in good health.

The chain joins TRBV27 to TRBJ2-7, with D possibly TRBD1 on 6 matching bases. The CDR3 length is 14 residues. The ends were cut back, 6 bases at V and 3 bases at J, with 15 bases in the middle. The germline CDR1 and CDR2 sequences are MNHEY and SMNVEV (reference sequence). In DNA form, the CDR3 reads TGTGCCAGCAGGACGATCAAACAGGGCTACGAGCAGTACTTC. This gives the protein CASRTIKQGYEQYF.

This clone was found a few times. The rearrangement uses TRBV7-9 and TRBJ1-5; D is perhaps TRBD1 (5 bases). The germline CDR1 and CDR2 sequences are SEHNR and FQNEAQ (reference sequence). The CDR3 runs to 13 residues. V lost 11 bases, J lost 4 bases, and 15 bases lay in between. The CDR3 coding sequence is TGTGCCGGACAAAGTGAAGTAAATCAGCCCCAGCATTTT. It yields the protein CAGQSEVNQPQHF.

This clone was seen a handful of times. V gene TRBV7-2 combines with J gene TRBJ1-1; TRBD1 agrees at 8 bases. The CDR3 is 15 amino acids. Trimming removed 2 bases from V and 1 base from J; junction bases left unmatched: 3. Germline V gene data show CDR1 as SGHTA and CDR2 as FQGNSA. Written as DNA, the CDR3 is TGTGCCAGCAGCTTACAGGGGGCGGCGAACACTGAAGCTTTCTTT. Protein: CASSLQGAANTEAFF.

The chain combines TRBV5-4 with TRBJ2-3; 7 bases are shared with TRBD1. J gave up 0 bases and V 0 bases, and 4 bases lay outside the gene matches. The length of the CDR3 is 16 residues. Germline V gene sequence: CDR1 SGHNT, CDR2 YYREEE (reference sequence). CDR3 sequence: CASSLAPGQSTDTQYF. CDR3 DNA: TGTGCCAGCAGCTTGGCACCGGGACAGAGCACAGATACGCAGTATTTT.

J is TRBJ1-2 and V is TRBV11-2, with D perhaps matching TRBD1 (5 bases). The germline V gene encodes CDR1 SGHAT and CDR2 FQNNGV. The V end was cut by 5 bases, the J end by 6 bases, with 16 bases between. The CDR3 contains 14 residues. CDR3 amino acids: CASSPRRGENGYTF. The CDR3 bases are TGTGCCAGCAGCCCCCGGAGGGGAGAAAATGGCTACACCTTC.

This clone occurred a few times. The V and J genes are TRBV7-2 and TRBJ1-2, with TRBD1 matching over 9 bases. The CDR3 loop spans 17 amino acids. Germline CDR1 reads SGHTA; CDR2 reads FQGNSA. Trimming took 2 bases from V and 4 from J; bases not matched to a gene: 11. The CDR3 region has the DNA TGTGCCAGCAGCTTATGGACAGGGGCCCAAGGACCCTATGGCTACACCTTC. This encodes CASSLWTGAQGPYGYTF.

V usage is TRBV28 and J usage is TRBJ1-3; 7 nucleotides align to TRBD1. The V gene's germline CDR1 is MDHEN and CDR2 SYDVKM. V dropped 5 bases and J dropped 4; count of bases not matched to a gene: 5. The CDR3 extends over 14 amino acids. In nucleotides, the CDR3 is TGTGCCAGCAGTCTGGGACAGTCAGGAAACACCATATATTTT. This sequence encodes CASSLGQSGNTIYF. Together with reference TRBV28 and TRBJ1-3, the CDR3 gives the full variable domain: DVKVTQSSRYLVKRTGEKVFLECVQDMDHENMFWYRQDPGLGLRLIYFSYDVKMKEKGDIPEGYSVSREKKERFSLILESASTNQTSMYLCASSLGQSGNTIYFGEGSWLTVV.

There are a few counts of this clone. The J gene is TRBJ1-2, the V gene TRBV4-2, with D unresolved. Germline V gives CDR1 LGHNA, CDR2 YNFKEQ. This CDR3 comprises 14 residues. V was trimmed by 4 bases and J by 4 bases, leaving 13 bases between them. The CDR3: CASSPDTKVYGYTF. In nucleotides, the CDR3 is TGTGCCAGCAGCCCCGACACGAAGGTCTATGGCTACACCTTC.